The 17 T cell receptor beta chains in this list originate from one sample, sequenced in a study of blood T cell repertoires in COVID-19. Measured with immunoSEQ multiplex PCR; TCRdb has only the in-frame clones, and not every one. The table has roughly 100,000 clones, 90% seen once. Sequences were obtained from peripheral blood. All receptors come from a man in his forties or fifties with acute or convalescent COVID-19.

The chain is built from TRBV7-2 and TRBJ2-1, with D possibly TRBD2 on 5 matching bases. CDR1 is SGHTA and CDR2 is FQGNSA in the germline V gene. The CDR3 sequence is 16 residues long. Trimming removed 3 bases at V and 4 bases at J, with 16 bases between. CDR3 nucleotides: TGTGCCAGCAGCTTTTTTGCGGACTCTACATACAATGAGCAGTTCTTC. Encoded protein: CASSFFADSTYNEQFF. Using reference TRBV7-2 and TRBJ2-1 for the parts outside the CDR3, the full variable domain is GAGVSQSPSNKVTEKGKDVELRCDPISGHTALYWYRQSLGQGLEFLIYFQGNSAPDKSGLPSDRFSAERTGGSVSTLTIQRTQQEDSAVYLCASSFFADSTYNEQFFGPGTRLTVL.

This chain links TRBV10-3 with TRBJ1-2; a possible D gene is TRBD1 (5 bases). Germline V gives CDR1 ENHRY, CDR2 SYGVKD. This CDR3 comprises 13 residues. Trimming cost V 4 bases and J 4 bases, with 10 bases left between them. CDR3 residues: CAISAGVSYGYTF. In nucleotides, the CDR3 is TGTGCCATCAGTGCGGGGGTCTCCTATGGCTACACCTTC.

CDR3 amino acids: CASSFGGPSYEQYF. The CDR3 region has the DNA TGTGCCAGCAGTTTTGGCGGCCCCTCCTACGAGCAGTACTTC. The chain recombines TRBV27 with TRBJ2-7, with no clear D. Trimming cost V 3 bases and J 0 bases, with 9 bases left between them. Germline loops: CDR1 MNHEY, CDR2 SMNVEV (reference sequence). This CDR3 has 14 residues.

The chain uses TRBV6-2 or TRBV6-3 and TRBJ2-1; TRBD2 aligns across 12 bases. The germline gives CDR1 MNHEY, CDR2 SVGEGT. The CDR3 sequence is 17 residues long. Trimming at V came to 4 bases and at J to 8 bases, leaving 12 bases not matched to a gene. The CDR3 loop is CASSSRTSGAHRYEQFF. CDR3 coding DNA: TGTGCCAGCAGTTCCCGGACTAGCGGGGCCCATCGCTATGAGCAGTTCTTC.

V usage is TRBV12-3 or TRBV12-4 and J usage is TRBJ1-2; D gene ambiguous. V was cut by 7 bases and J by 7 bases, with 13 bases left in between. This CDR3 comprises 12 residues. The CDR3 DNA sequence: TGTGCCAGCACCAGGCGAGGGAGTGGCTACACCTTC. Translating it yields CASTRRGSGYTF.

The rearrangement links TRBV7-2 to TRBJ2-5, with a possible D match to TRBD2 (8 bases). The CDR3 sequence is 17 residues long. V was cut by 5 bases and J by 3 bases, with 22 bases left in between. Germline V CDR1 and CDR2: SGHTA, FQGNSA. The CDR3: CASSNRGGRMKEETQYF. CDR3 coding DNA: TGTGCCAGCAGCAACAGGGGCGGGAGGATGAAGGAAGAGACCCAGTACTTC. Together with reference TRBV7-2 and TRBJ2-5, the CDR3 gives the full variable domain: GAGVSQSPSNKVTEKGKDVELRCDPISGHTALYWYRQSLGQGLEFLIYFQGNSAPDKSGLPSDRFSAERTGGSVSTLTIQRTQQEDSAVYLCASSNRGGRMKEETQYFGPGTRLLVL.

This rearrangement joins TRBV24-1 to TRBJ2-1; 10 nucleotides agree with TRBD2. The CDR3 extends over 18 amino acids. Germline V lookup: CDR1 KGHDR, CDR2 SFDVKD. Trimming cost V 2 bases and J 9 bases; bases outside gene matches: 15. CDR3 in DNA: TGTGCCACCAGTGATTCTACTACCCGGACTAGCGGCCTTGGTGAGCAGTTCTTC. Translation gives CATSDSTTRTSGLGEQFF.

The gene calls are TRBV7-2 and TRBJ2-5, with 11 bases aligning to TRBD2. Germline V gene lookup returns CDR1 SGHTA and CDR2 FQGNSA. V was pared by 1 base and J by 4 bases, with 14 bases of the junction left unmatched. The CDR3 consists of 19 residues. CDR3: CASSLGPRMDSGRGETQYF. Written as DNA, the CDR3 is TGTGCCAGCAGCTTAGGACCTAGGATGGATAGCGGGAGGGGAGAGACCCAGTACTTC.

This sequence joins TRBV19 and TRBJ1-6; 10 bases line up with TRBD1. Germline CDR1 reads LNHDA; CDR2 reads SQIVND (reference sequence). The CDR3 consists of 17 residues. Trimming cost V 1 base and J 9 bases; bases outside gene matches: 9. The CDR3 DNA reads as TGTGCCAGTAGTATAGGGGGCCCCGGGACAGGGGCTTCACCCCTCCACTTT. It encodes CASSIGGPGTGASPLHF.

V is TRBV7-2 and J is TRBJ1-1; TRBD1 is a possible D gene (5 bases). The V end was cut by 2 bases, the J end by 2 bases, with 12 bases between. The CDR3 totals 15 residues. Germline CDR1 is SGHTA and CDR2 is FQGNSA. The CDR3 loop is CASSLNQGRNTEAFF. CDR3 DNA: TGTGCCAGCAGCTTAAACCAGGGCCGTAACACTGAAGCTTTCTTT.

This chain links TRBV27 with TRBJ2-7, with 9 bases matching TRBD1. The germline CDR1 and CDR2 sequences are MNHEY and SMNVEV (reference sequence). The CDR3 runs to 13 residues. Trimming took 6 bases from V and 4 from J; bases not matched to a gene: 4. The CDR3 DNA sequence: TGTGCCAGCAGGCGGACAGGGGAATACGAGCAGTACTTC. Its translation: CASRRTGEYEQYF.

This rearrangement joins TRBV6-5 to TRBJ1-1; TRBD1 matches at 8 bases. The CDR3 sequence is 14 residues long. In germline, CDR1 is MNHEY, CDR2 SVGAGI. Trimming took 6 bases from V and 5 from J; bases not matched to a gene: 8. The CDR3 is CASSLDRGRTEAFF. The CDR3 nucleotides read TGTGCCAGCAGCCTTGACAGGGGTAGGACTGAAGCTTTCTTT.

The chain combines TRBV11-3 with TRBJ2-1; D not resolved. Trimming pared 5 bases from V and 4 bases from J, leaving 9 bases between. The germline CDR1 and CDR2 sequences are SGHNT and YENEEA. The CDR3 consists of 13 residues. The CDR3 region is CASSPRNYNEQFF. The DNA of the CDR3 is TGTGCCAGCAGCCCGAGAAATTACAATGAGCAGTTCTTC.

This clone was detected once. The V gene is TRBV6-6, the J gene TRBJ2-7; D is possibly TRBD1 (6 bases). CDR3 length equals 13 residues. Germline-derived CDR1 and CDR2 are MNHNY and SVGAGI (reference sequence). V lost 7 bases to trimming and J lost 2 bases, with 12 bases between them. CDR3 DNA: TGTGCCAGCAAGTCTCAGGGGCCCTACGAGCAGTACTTC. Translating gives CASKSQGPYEQYF.

This chain uses TRBV6-2 or TRBV6-3 with TRBJ2-2, with 11 bases identical to TRBD2. The length of the CDR3 is 17 residues. J lost 5 bases, V lost 0 bases, and 5 bases had no gene match. Germline V lookup: CDR1 MNHEY, CDR2 SVGEGT. For the CDR3, the DNA is TGTGCCAGCAGTTACTCTACTAGCGGGAGCCGTACCGGGGAGCTGTTTTTT. Translated, it gives CASSYSTSGSRTGELFF.

The genes are TRBV27 and TRBJ1-2; D is uncertain. The CDR3 has 14 amino acids. Per the germline V gene, CDR1 is MNHEY and CDR2 is SMNVEV (reference sequence). V lost 2 bases and J lost 0, with 7 bases in between. CDR3 sequence reads: CASSLTGANYGYTF. DNA of the CDR3: TGTGCCAGCAGTTTAACGGGAGCTAACTATGGCTACACCTTC.

This clone has just one count. This chain uses TRBV2 with TRBJ2-2, with D possibly being TRBD1 (6 bases). Germline CDR1 is SNHLY and CDR2 is FYNNEI. With 5 bases removed from V and 6 bases from J, the gap between germline ends came to 10 bases. The CDR3 length is 13 residues. DNA for the CDR3: TGTGCCAGCAGTAGACAGGCCGCCGGGGAGCTGTTTTTT. As protein: CASSRQAAGELFF.